The present T cell receptor (beta chain) was sequenced within a study of blood T cell repertoires in COVID-19. Background on the study: There were acute and convalescent COVID-19 samples, and they came from the United States, Italy and Spain.

Trimming shortened V by 2 bases and J by 4 bases, and 10 bases separated the two germline ends. CDR1 and CDR2 (germline): GTSNPN, SVGIG (reference sequence). The CDR3 extends over 13 amino acids. Clones were read by immunoSEQ multiplex PCR, and TCRdb kept only the in-frame ones, dropping some. The sample consists of about 83,000 clones, about 88% of them appearing once. V and J are TRBV30 and TRBJ2-3; D unresolved. Sequences were obtained from peripheral blood. This receptor was obtained from a man at least 80 years old with active or convalescent COVID-19. This CDR3 is CAWSFIPPDTQYF. CDR3 nucleotide sequence: TGTGCCTGGAGTTTTATCCCTCCAGATACGCAGTATTTT.